The 21 T cell receptor beta chains given below trace back to one sample, sequenced in a study of OX40 agonist ivuxolimab in advanced cancers. Generated by immunoSEQ multiplex PCR, the TCRdb table keeps only in-frame clones and is missing some. The table lists tens of thousands of clones, around 89% of them singletons. Material: CD4+ or CD8+ T cells sorted from blood, obtained in a trial of the OX40 agonist ivuxolimab. All receptors come from an adult with an advanced solid tumor such as melanoma, head and neck, liver or kidney cancer.

The genes are TRBV15 and TRBJ2-2; 10 nucleotides agree with TRBD2. Germline trimming cut 5 bases from V and 6 bases from J; bases unmatched to any gene: 12. The CDR3 length is 17 residues. Per germline, CDR1 LNHNV and CDR2 YYDKDF (reference sequence). The CDR3 loop reads CATSPGVGSGGAGELFF. CDR3 DNA: TGTGCCACCAGCCCAGGGGTTGGAAGCGGGGGGGCCGGGGAGCTGTTTTTT.

This rearrangement joins TRBV4-2 to TRBJ1-6; no firm D call. Germline lookup yields CDR1 LGHNA and CDR2 YNFKEQ. The CDR3 contains 13 residues. The V and J ends lost 6 bases and 8 bases respectively, with 11 bases between them. The CDR3 coding sequence is TGTGCCAGCAGTCCCGTCGGGGATTCACCCCTCCACTTT. It codes for CASSPVGDSPLHF.

This chain connects TRBV7-9 to TRBJ2-7; D is perhaps TRBD1 (5 bases). The germline V gene encodes CDR1 SEHNR and CDR2 FQNEAQ (reference sequence). The V end lost 4 bases, the J end lost 6 bases, and 16 bases lay between the germline ends. This CDR3 contains 14 residues. In nucleotides, the CDR3 is TGTGCCAGCAGCTCACTCTTTATGGGGCTCGAGCAGTACTTC. Protein product: CASSSLFMGLEQYF.

The rearrangement uses TRBV11-2 and TRBJ2-1; 13 bases are a match to TRBD2. J was trimmed by 6 bases and V by 3 bases; bases with no gene match: 2. CDR3 size: 15 residues. Per germline, CDR1 SGHAT and CDR2 FQNNGV. This CDR3 is CASSLWTSGSNEQFF. CDR3 nucleotides: TGTGCCAGCAGCTTGTGGACTAGCGGGAGCAATGAGCAGTTCTTC.

This clone was detected once. The gene calls are TRBV6-5 and TRBJ1-6, with 9 positions matching TRBD1. Germline V gene lookup returns CDR1 MNHEY and CDR2 SVGAGI. With 5 bases clipped from V and 10 bases from J, the junction kept 6 bases outside the gene matches. CDR3 length: 14 amino acids. CDR3 sequence: CASSEQGAGSPLHF. CDR3 in DNA: TGTGCCAGCAGTGAACAGGGGGCCGGGTCACCCCTCCACTTT.

The rearrangement links TRBV7-6 to TRBJ2-1; 10 nucleotides match TRBD2. CDR1 and CDR2 from the germline V gene are SGHVS and FNYEAQ. The CDR3 is 18 amino acids. The J segment lost 6 bases and the V segment lost 5 bases, leaving 16 bases of the junction unmatched. The CDR3, as DNA: TGTGCCAGCAGCCCCTCAGCGGGAGGGCCTTATTCGGGCAATGAGCAGTTCTTC. It encodes CASSPSAGGPYSGNEQFF.

The chain employs TRBV13 and TRBJ2-7, with 8 bases lining up with TRBD1. CDR3 length: 13 amino acids. CDR1 is PRHDT, CDR2 FYEKMQ, per germline (reference sequence). V lost 0 bases to trimming and J lost 6 bases; unmatched junction nucleotides: 1. This CDR3 reads CASSLGQGGEQYF. The CDR3 DNA sequence: TGTGCCAGCAGCTTAGGACAGGGGGGCGAGCAGTACTTC.

The chain couples TRBV7-9 to TRBJ1-2; possibly TRBD1 for D (5 bases). V was pared by 2 bases and J by 1 base, with 14 bases between. This CDR3 contains 16 residues. Germline CDR1 reads SEHNR; CDR2 reads FQNEAQ (reference sequence). The CDR3 bases are TGTGCCAGCAGCTTATCGGGGGGAACCCGTAACTATGGCTACACCTTC. It specifies CASSLSGGTRNYGYTF.

This rearrangement joins TRBV27 to TRBJ1-2, with D unresolved. The CDR3 spans 12 residues. V was trimmed by 7 bases and J by 5 bases, leaving 11 bases between them. Germline V gene data show CDR1 as MNHEY and CDR2 as SMNVEV (reference sequence). Written as DNA, the CDR3 is TGTGCCAGCATGAGCACTGTGTATGGCTACACCTTC. The encoded protein is CASMSTVYGYTF.

Remarks on this clone: Other DNA sequences of this sample code for an identical CDR3. The gene calls are TRBV27 and TRBJ2-7; a possible D gene is TRBD2 (5 bases). CDR1 is MNHEY, CDR2 SMNVEV, per germline (reference sequence). There are 13 residues in the CDR3. With 2 bases removed from V and 3 bases from J, the gap between germline ends came to 8 bases. CDR3 loop: CASSLAGGYEQYF. In DNA form, the CDR3 reads TGTGCCAGCAGTTTAGCAGGAGGCTACGAGCAGTACTTC.

V gene TRBV21-1 combines with J gene TRBJ2-3. TRBV21-1 is reported as a pseudogene. This CDR3 region has 14 residues. CDR3 protein: CASSKPGPTDTQYF. The CDR3 DNA reads as TGTGCCAGCAGCAAACCCGGACCCACAGATACGCAGTATTTT.

This clone was seen once. The genes are TRBV5-1 and TRBJ1-4, with TRBD1 as a possible D gene (5 bases). V was trimmed by 2 bases and J by 5 bases, leaving 10 bases between them. Germline lookup yields CDR1 SGHRS and CDR2 YFSETQ. The CDR3 covers 14 residues. CDR3 in DNA: TGCGCCAGCAGCTTCGACAGCTTGAATGAAAAACTGTTTTTT. Its translation is CASSFDSLNEKLFF.

J is TRBJ2-7 and V is TRBV4-1; 8 nucleotides align to TRBD1. With V trimmed by 2 bases and J by 6 bases, 6 bases remained unmatched. The CDR3 is 14 residues long. Germline-derived CDR1 and CDR2 are MGHRA and YSYEKL. The CDR3 loop reads CASSQSDRAGEQYF. The CDR3 DNA sequence: TGCGCCAGCAGCCAATCGGACAGGGCGGGCGAGCAGTACTTC.

This chain uses TRBV13 with TRBJ2-1, with TRBD1 matching 7 bases. Unmatched junction bases numbered 6, after V lost 3 bases and J lost 13 bases. This CDR3 is built from 12 residues. Germline CDR1 and CDR2: PRHDT and FYEKMQ (reference sequence). CDR3 DNA sequence: TGTGCCAGCAGCTTGGGGGCAGGGGGACAGTTCTTC. This encodes CASSLGAGGQFF.

A word on this clone: Mismatch with germline at one junction end may stem from a read error. The chain links TRBV7-9 to TRBJ2-7; weak D call: TRBD2 (5 bases). The germline V gene has CDR1 SEHNR and CDR2 FQNEAQ (reference sequence). CDR3 length: 14 residues. CDR3 amino acids: CASSLEVPTDEQYF. As DNA, the CDR3 is TGCGCCAGCAGCTTGGAGGTACCCACGGACGAGCAGTACTTC.

This rearrangement joins TRBV6-1 to TRBJ2-5; 7 bases align to TRBD1. The CDR3 loop spans 15 amino acids. The junction had 14 bases not matched to a gene; V was cut back by 6 bases and J by 7 bases. Germline CDR1 reads MNHNS; CDR2 reads SASEGT. CDR3 residues: CASRPGQDLRGTQYF. Here the CDR3 DNA reads TGTGCCAGCAGACCCGGACAGGACCTCCGGGGGACCCAGTACTTC.

The genes are TRBV9 and TRBJ2-2; no reliable D call. The germline V and J ends were trimmed by 4 bases and 8 bases, with 12 bases remaining between them. This CDR3 has 13 amino acids. CDR1 SGDLS and CDR2 YYNGEE come from the germline V gene. The CDR3 loop reads CASSPPLGGELFF. The CDR3 nucleotides are TGTGCCAGCAGCCCTCCCCTCGGTGGGGAGCTGTTTTTT.

The V and J genes are TRBV4-1 and TRBJ2-3; 10 bases align to TRBD2. This CDR3 comprises 16 residues. Germline V lookup: CDR1 MGHRA, CDR2 YSYEKL. The trim removed 5 bases at V and 0 bases at J, leaving 5 bases unmatched. The CDR3, as DNA: TGCGCCAGCAGCTTTCGGACTAGCGGTAGCACAGATACGCAGTATTTT. Translation: CASSFRTSGSTDTQYF.

The chain links TRBV28 to TRBJ2-5, with D perhaps given as TRBD1 or TRBD2 (5 bases each). Germline assignment: CDR1 MDHEN and CDR2 SYDVKM. V was shortened by 3 bases and J by 12 bases, with 11 bases between the two germline ends. This CDR3 has 11 residues. The CDR3 is CASSLGTGKYF. CDR3 DNA sequence: TGTGCCAGCAGTTTGGGGACGGGGAAGTACTTC.

The chain has TRBV2 and TRBJ2-7; the match to TRBD2 covers 7 bases. The CDR3 is 14 residues long. The J segment lost 0 bases and the V segment lost 7 bases, leaving 6 bases of the junction unmatched. The V gene's germline CDR1 is SNHLY and CDR2 FYNNEI. CDR3 in DNA: TGTGCCAGCAACGACCGGGGGGACTCCTACGAGCAGTACTTC. Its translation: CASNDRGDSYEQYF.

The chain joins TRBV29-1 to TRBJ2-7; possibly TRBD1 for D (5 bases). Germline V lookup: CDR1 SQVTM, CDR2 ANQGSEA. Trimming took 5 bases from V and 5 from J, leaving 10 bases between them. The CDR3 totals 11 residues. The CDR3 sequence: CSVRWGHEQYF. In DNA, the CDR3 is TGCAGCGTTCGTTGGGGCCACGAGCAGTACTTC.